The T cell receptor beta chain described here comes from a study of STAT5B mutations in CD4+ large granular lymphocyte leukemia. Across the whole study: Among healthy controls, a particular HLA allele went with more CDR3 'QG' motifs. Regarding the study as a whole: Without HLA matching, higher CD4+ than CD8+ T-LGLL clonality could reflect small sample size. Top patient clones used TRBV06 genes more often: 8/27 versus 2/35 in controls.

Buffy coats from healthy blood donors served as controls. Notes on this clone: Antigen: not known.

The CDR3 contains 13 residues. Trimming took 6 bases from V and 2 from J, leaving 10 bases between them. CDR1 SGHAT and CDR2 FQNNGV come from the germline V gene. Clones were read by immunoSEQ multiplex PCR, and TCRdb kept only the in-frame ones, dropping some. The table shows just over 40,000 clones, with roughly 76% occurring only once. This chain uses TRBV11-2 with TRBJ1-1; D is unclear. The sample taken for sequencing was CD4+ T cells from blood buffy coats. The source of this sequence is a human donor in good health. CDR3 region: CASSTLPNTEAFF. CDR3 nucleotide sequence: TGTGCCAGCAGTACACTTCCTAACACTGAAGCTTTCTTT.